The 14 T cell receptor beta chains given below trace back to one sample, sequenced in a study of CD8 T cells in ankylosing spondylitis. Findings of the study overall: Within ankylosing spondylitis blood, a TCR beta motif made up of eight highly homologous variants appeared to be characteristic.

MiXCR was run by TCRdb on the 5' RACE reads, yielding one entry per CDR3 protein. The table shows about 540,000 distinct CDR3 sequences, with about an eighth occurring only once. Antigens for these TCRs are unknown. Sequencing was carried out using blood, either unsorted or a sorted T cell fraction (not recorded which). All receptors come from a male donor with ankylosing spondylitis.

This clonotype was picked up many times. This chain connects TRBV7-9 to TRBJ2-5, with 10 nucleotides matching TRBD2. CDR1 and CDR2 from the germline V gene are SEHNR and FQNEAQ (reference sequence). This CDR3 contains 16 residues. The V segment lost 1 base and the J segment 5 bases; nucleotides outside the gene matches: 7. In nucleotides, the CDR3 is TGTGCCAGCAGCTTAGATTCGCTAGCGGGAGCGGAGACCCAGTACTTC. Residues: CASSLDSLAGAETQYF.

This rearrangement joins TRBV27 to TRBJ2-3; 8 bases fit TRBD2. The germline gives CDR1 MNHEY, CDR2 SMNVEV (reference sequence). The CDR3 spans 15 residues. The trim removed 5 bases at V and 6 bases at J, leaving 10 bases unmatched. The CDR3 region is CASSPGTSGGDTQYF. In DNA form, the CDR3 reads TGTGCCAGCAGTCCTGGGACTAGTGGAGGGGATACGCAGTATTTT.

The chain has TRBV6-4 and TRBJ2-1; the match to TRBD1 covers 7 bases. The CDR3 extends over 18 amino acids. The ends lost 7 bases at V and 0 bases at J; junction bases unmatched: 15. Looked up from germline, CDR1 is MRHNA and CDR2 is SNTAGT. The CDR3 spells CASIPDRRSRSSYNEQFF. The CDR3 coding sequence is TGTGCCAGCATTCCGGACAGGCGATCCAGAAGCTCCTACAATGAGCAGTTCTTC.

V is TRBV5-1 and J is TRBJ2-1, with no clear D. This CDR3 has 16 residues. CDR1 is SGHRS and CDR2 is YFSETQ in the germline V gene. Trimming pared 0 bases from V and 0 bases from J, leaving 10 bases between. The CDR3 nucleotides read TGCGCCAGCAGCTTGGACGGTGGTCACTCCTACAATGAGCAGTTCTTC. Translation: CASSLDGGHSYNEQFF.

The chain joins TRBV7-9 to TRBJ2-3; D is perhaps TRBD2 (6 bases). The CDR3 runs to 14 residues. The V end lost 5 bases, the J end lost 6 bases, and 15 bases lay between the germline ends. Germline CDR1 reads SEHNR; CDR2 reads FQNEAQ (reference sequence). The CDR3 is CASSLPWGGDTQYF. The DNA of the CDR3 is TGTGCCAGCAGCCTCCCCTGGGGAGGTGATACGCAGTATTTT.

This clonotype was seen a few times. The rearrangement joins TRBV10-3 to TRBJ2-6; perhaps TRBD1 as D (5 bases). Germline V gene lookup returns CDR1 ENHRY and CDR2 SYGVKD. The germline V and J ends were trimmed by 11 bases and 0 bases, with 17 bases remaining between them. The CDR3 runs to 16 residues. CDR3: CASSLGAVSGANVLTF. DNA of the CDR3: TGTGCCTCTTCCCTTGGGGCTGTCTCTGGGGCCAACGTCCTGACTTTC.

This clonotype occurred many times. The rearrangement uses TRBV2 and TRBJ2-7, with 7 nucleotides matching TRBD2. The V segment lost 5 bases and the J segment 7 bases; nucleotides outside the gene matches: 17. CDR3 length: 16 residues. Germline V CDR1 and CDR2: SNHLY, FYNNEI. The CDR3 here is CASSPVGGGPMGEQYV. The CDR3 region has the DNA TGTGCCAGCAGTCCGGTCGGGGGAGGGCCGATGGGAGAGCAGTACGTC.

This clonotype appeared a single time. V usage is TRBV6-2 or TRBV6-3 and J usage is TRBJ2-5, with 8 positions matching TRBD1. Germline V gives CDR1 MNHEY, CDR2 SVGEGT. Trimming cost V 2 bases and J 0 bases; bases outside gene matches: 5. This CDR3 has 16 amino acids. The CDR3 spells CASSYGRQGYQETQYF. Here the CDR3 DNA reads TGTGCCAGCAGTTACGGCCGACAGGGGTACCAAGAGACCCAGTACTTC.

This clonotype was seen only a few times. The CDR3 region is CAWDSLTSGRRGEQFF. The CDR3 nucleotides are TGTGCCTGGGACTCTTTGACTAGCGGGAGGAGGGGTGAGCAGTTCTTC. The chain uses TRBV30 and TRBJ2-1; 13 bases are shared with TRBD2. Germline values: CDR1 GTSNPN, CDR2 SVGIG (reference sequence). The CDR3 sequence is 16 residues long. Trimming at V came to 5 bases and at J to 9 bases, leaving 13 bases not matched to a gene.

This clonotype was observed a handful of times. The chain carries TRBV20-1 and TRBJ1-2, with D unresolved. Trimming pared 1 base from V and 6 bases from J, leaving 12 bases between. The CDR3 spans 13 residues. Germline CDR1 DFQATT, CDR2 SNEGSKA (reference sequence). The CDR3 is CSARAGRMDGYTF. The CDR3 coding sequence is TGCAGTGCTAGAGCGGGGAGGATGGATGGCTACACCTTC.

There are many counts of this clonotype. The chain carries TRBV12-3 or TRBV12-4 and TRBJ2-7; D call uncertain. V dropped 2 bases and J dropped 6 bases, with 14 bases sitting between them. This CDR3 region has 14 residues. CDR3 coding DNA: TGTGCCAGCAGTTTAAATAAGGGCCTCACCGAGCAGTACTTC. It codes for CASSLNKGLTEQYF.

The CDR3 spells CASSNRGTPSNGELFF. The DNA for the CDR3 is TGTGCCAGCAGCAATAGAGGGACCCCGAGTAACGGGGAGCTGTTTTTT. J is TRBJ2-2 and V is TRBV11-3, with D perhaps given as TRBD1 or TRBD2 (5 bases each). V was clipped by 5 bases and J by 7 bases, with 20 bases between them. This CDR3 is built from 16 residues. Per the germline V gene, CDR1 is SGHNT and CDR2 is YENEEA.

This chain links TRBV18 with TRBJ2-7, with TRBD2 as a possible D gene (5 bases). V lost 0 bases, J lost 7 bases, and 10 bases lay in between. CDR1 is KGHSH and CDR2 is LQKENI in the germline V gene. The CDR3 has 13 amino acids. CDR3 loop: CASSPPGSHEQYV. The CDR3 nucleotides are TGTGCCAGCTCACCACCGGGGAGCCATGAGCAGTACGTC.

CDR3 DNA: TGTGCCAGCAGTTTTGGGAGACCTTGGCAGTATTTT. It is translated as CASSFGRPWQYF. This rearrangement joins TRBV11-2 to TRBJ2-3, with a weak D call TRBD2 (5 bases). Trimming shortened V by 6 bases and J by 11 bases, and 15 bases separated the two germline ends. The germline CDR1 and CDR2 sequences are SGHAT and FQNNGV. CDR3 length equals 12 residues.